The clone carrying this TCR beta chain has a count of ten or more. Its matching antigen is unknown. The data belong to a study of T cells in Graves' hyperthyroidism and ophthalmopathy. Findings and limits, study-wide: Blood shared most expanded thyroid clonotypes above 0.001.

Amplification of TCR beta CDR3 regions was performed using RNA transcripts as template. RT-PCR in the first round (using the HTBI primer set) targeted the TCR CDR3. TCRdb passed the multiplex PCR reads through MiXCR, listing each CDR3 protein once. The sample includes under 300,000 distinct CDR3 sequences, about an eighth seen only once; the top ten take more than 7.5%. Patients were excluded for uncontrolled infection, other autoimmune disease, pregnancy or lactation. Clinicians diagnosed patients from clinical symptoms, serum thyroxine and TRAb, thyroid ultrasound and orbital computed tomography. Germline trimming cut 3 bases from V and 7 bases from J; bases unmatched to any gene: 9. The germline V gene has CDR1 LGHDT and CDR2 YNNKEL (reference sequence). This CDR3 spans 15 amino acids.

The sequence was obtained from a woman aged 30 to 39 with Graves' hyperthyroidism that later progressed to Graves' ophthalmopathy. The material sequenced was blood. The chain uses TRBV3-1 and TRBJ2-3; 8 bases agree with TRBD2. This CDR3 reads CASSHTGGTRYTQYF. The CDR3 nucleotides read TGTGCCAGCAGCCACACCGGCGGGACTAGATATACGCAGTATTTT.